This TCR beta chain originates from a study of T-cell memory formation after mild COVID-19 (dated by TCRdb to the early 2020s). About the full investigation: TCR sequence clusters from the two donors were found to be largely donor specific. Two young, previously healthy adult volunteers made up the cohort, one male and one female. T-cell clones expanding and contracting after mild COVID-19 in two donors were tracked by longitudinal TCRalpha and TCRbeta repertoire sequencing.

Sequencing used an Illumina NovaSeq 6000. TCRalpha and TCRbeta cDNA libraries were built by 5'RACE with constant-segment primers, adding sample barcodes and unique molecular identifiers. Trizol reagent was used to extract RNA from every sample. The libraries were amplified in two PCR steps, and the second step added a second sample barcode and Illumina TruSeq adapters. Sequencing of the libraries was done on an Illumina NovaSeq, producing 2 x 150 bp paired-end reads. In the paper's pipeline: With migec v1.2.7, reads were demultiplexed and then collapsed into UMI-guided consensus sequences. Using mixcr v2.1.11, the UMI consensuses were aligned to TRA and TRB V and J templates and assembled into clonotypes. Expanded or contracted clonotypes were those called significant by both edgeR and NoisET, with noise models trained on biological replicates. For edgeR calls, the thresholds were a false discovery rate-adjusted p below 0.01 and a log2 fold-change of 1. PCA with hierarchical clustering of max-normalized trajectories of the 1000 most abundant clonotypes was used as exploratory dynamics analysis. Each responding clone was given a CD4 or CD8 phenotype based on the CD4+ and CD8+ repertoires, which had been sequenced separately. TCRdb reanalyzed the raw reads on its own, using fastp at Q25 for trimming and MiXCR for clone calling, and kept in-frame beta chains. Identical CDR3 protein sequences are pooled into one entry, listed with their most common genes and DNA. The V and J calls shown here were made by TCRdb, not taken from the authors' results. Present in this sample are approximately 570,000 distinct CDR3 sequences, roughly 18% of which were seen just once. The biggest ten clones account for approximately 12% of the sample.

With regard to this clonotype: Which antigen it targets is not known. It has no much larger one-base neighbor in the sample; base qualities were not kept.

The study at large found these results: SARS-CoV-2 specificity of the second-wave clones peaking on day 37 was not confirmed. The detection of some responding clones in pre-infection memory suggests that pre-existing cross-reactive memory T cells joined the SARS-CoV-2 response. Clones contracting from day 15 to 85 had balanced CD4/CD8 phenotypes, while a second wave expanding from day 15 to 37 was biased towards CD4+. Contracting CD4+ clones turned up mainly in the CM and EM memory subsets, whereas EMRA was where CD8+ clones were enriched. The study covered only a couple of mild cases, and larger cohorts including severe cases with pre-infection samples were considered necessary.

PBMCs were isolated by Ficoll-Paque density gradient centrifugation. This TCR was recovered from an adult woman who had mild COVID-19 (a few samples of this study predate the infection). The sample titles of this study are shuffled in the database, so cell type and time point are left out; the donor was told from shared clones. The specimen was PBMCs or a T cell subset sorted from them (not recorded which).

The bases are TGCGCCAGCAGATCCGCAGGGGCGCGGGGCCAAGAGACCCAGTACTTC. The encoded protein is CASRSAGARGQETQYF. The chain links TRBV5-1 with TRBJ2-5; the D region may be TRBD1 or TRBD2, each matching 6 bases equally. Taken from cysteine to phenylalanine, the CDR3 has 16 residues. Solely the CDR3 DNA is kept, with 48 bases framed from the first base. V and J lose 5 bases and 1 base, and a span of 18 bases separates them. Via the germline V gene, CDR1 is SGHRS and CDR2 YFSETQ.